These 18 T cell receptor beta chains were sequenced from one sample in a study of cytomegalovirus exposure and HLA in healthy donors. It was with 60 Vbeta and 13 Jbeta primers that the PCR ran. The assay was immunoSEQ multiplex PCR, and TCRdb's table has in-frame clones only and misses some. This table has fewer than 85,000 clones, around 72% appearing once. Sequenced input: PBMCs. The receptors originated from a woman aged 40 to 55 in good health and CMV-seropositive.

The chain couples TRBV18 to TRBJ1-1; TRBD1 aligns across 7 bases. J lost 3 bases, V lost 5 bases, and 6 bases had no gene match. CDR3 length: 14 residues. In germline, CDR1 is KGHSH, CDR2 LQKENI. The CDR3 DNA reads TGTGCCAGCTCATCAACAGGGGTGCACACTGAAGCTTTCTTT. Amino acid sequence: CASSSTGVHTEAFF. The full variable domain, rest sourced from reference TRBV18 and TRBJ1-1, is NAGVMQNPRHLVRRRGQEARLRCSPMKGHSHVYWYRQLPEEGLKFMVYLQKENIIDESGMPKERFSAEFPKEGPSILRIQQVVRGDSAAYFCASSSTGVHTEAFFGQGTRLTVV.

By share, this clone counts as medium-sized. The chain couples TRBV19 to TRBJ2-1; weak D call: TRBD2 (5 bases). Trimming removed 1 base at V and 8 bases at J, with 9 bases between. Per the germline V gene, CDR1 is LNHDA and CDR2 is SQIVND (reference sequence). The CDR3 is made up of 13 amino acids. CDR3 DNA: TGTGCCAGTAGTATAGTTGCGGGCGATGAGCAGTTCTTC. This codes for CASSIVAGDEQFF.

Only a few counts were recorded for this clone. V and J are TRBV5-1 and TRBJ2-5; TRBD2 matches at 9 bases. Germline loops: CDR1 SGHRS, CDR2 YFSETQ. This CDR3 comprises 17 residues. The J segment lost 2 bases and the V segment lost 2 bases, leaving 10 bases of the junction unmatched. CDR3 protein: CASSFPLAGAGQETQYF. CDR3 coding DNA: TGCGCCAGCAGCTTTCCCTTAGCGGGGGCCGGTCAAGAGACCCAGTACTTC.

The chain couples TRBV9 to TRBJ1-1; D may be TRBD1 (6 bases). Looked up from germline, CDR1 is SGDLS and CDR2 is YYNGEE. There are 14 residues in the CDR3. Trimming cost V 4 bases and J 4 bases, with 14 bases left between them. CDR3 in amino acids: CASSPTGLGTEAFF. The CDR3 nucleotides are TGTGCCAGCAGCCCTACAGGGCTGGGCACTGAAGCTTTCTTT.

In its sample, this clone was seen a few times. The gene calls are TRBV6-6 and TRBJ2-5; D may be TRBD2 (6 bases). The germline CDR1 and CDR2 sequences are MNHNY and SVGAGI (reference sequence). There are 13 residues in the CDR3. V lost 5 bases to trimming and J lost 2 bases, with 9 bases between them. The CDR3 loop is CASSPREQETQYF. The DNA for the CDR3 is TGTGCCAGCAGTCCCCGGGAGCAAGAGACCCAGTACTTC.

The rearrangement uses TRBV30 and TRBJ1-2; 8 nucleotides align to TRBD1. Germline lookup yields CDR1 GTSNPN and CDR2 SVGIG (reference sequence). The CDR3 loop spans 13 amino acids. V was pared by 2 bases and J by 6 bases, with 5 bases of the junction left unmatched. CDR3 residues: CAWSRQGYDGYTF. For the CDR3, the DNA is TGTGCCTGGAGTAGACAGGGGTACGATGGCTACACCTTC.

The rearrangement uses TRBV5-1 and TRBJ1-2; 9 bases line up with TRBD1. The CDR3 extends over 14 amino acids. V lost 3 bases and J lost 5; bases outside the gene matches: 5. Per the germline V gene, CDR1 is SGHRS and CDR2 is YFSETQ. The CDR3 nucleotides read TGCGCCAGCAGCTCCTCCGGGACAGGGTATGGCTACACCTTC. This codes for CASSSSGTGYGYTF.

This clone was seen a handful of times. V and J are TRBV25-1 and TRBJ1-5; maybe TRBD1 (6 bases). CDR1 and CDR2 (germline): MGHDK, SYGVNS. This CDR3 contains 13 residues. V shed 5 bases and J shed 5 bases, with 10 bases lying between them. The CDR3 reads CASSLPGDQPQHF. The DNA for the CDR3 is TGTGCCAGCAGTTTGCCAGGGGATCAGCCCCAGCATTTT. Full variable domain (remainder filled in from reference TRBV25-1 and TRBJ1-5): EADIYQTPRYLVIGTGKKITLECSQTMGHDKMYWYQQDPGMELHLIHYSYGVNSTEKGDLSSESTVSRIRTEHFPLTLESARPSHTSQYLCASSLPGDQPQHFGDGTRLSIL.

The chain uses TRBV5-4 and TRBJ2-5; tentative D call: TRBD2 (5 bases). V lost 5 bases and J lost 1, with 9 bases in between. The CDR3 contains 13 residues. Germline-derived CDR1 and CDR2 are SGHNT and YYREEE (reference sequence). For the CDR3, the DNA is TGTGCCAGCAGAAGAGGGATCCAAGAGACCCAGTACTTC. It yields the protein CASRRGIQETQYF.

This chain uses TRBV6-1 with TRBJ2-3, with TRBD2 matching 12 bases. Germline CDR1 is MNHNS and CDR2 is SASEGT. Germline trimming cut 4 bases from V and 3 bases from J; bases unmatched to any gene: 2. The length of the CDR3 is 15 residues. The CDR3 DNA reads as TGTGCCAGCAGTGCACTAGCGGGGGGAACAGATACGCAGTATTTT. Translating gives CASSALAGGTDTQYF.

A few counts support this clone. V and J are TRBV11-3 and TRBJ2-7; tentative D call: TRBD1 (6 bases). The V end was cut by 5 bases, the J end by 6 bases, with 17 bases between. Germline CDR1 reads SGHNT; CDR2 reads YENEEA. The CDR3 contains 14 residues. The CDR3 protein is CASSHSLDRTEQYF. The CDR3 DNA sequence: TGTGCCAGCAGCCATTCATTAGACAGGACCGAGCAGTACTTC.

The J gene is TRBJ2-2, the V gene TRBV15; 7 bases are a match to TRBD2. Germline-derived CDR1 and CDR2 are LNHNV and YYDKDF (reference sequence). V shed 7 bases, J shed 0 bases, and the junction held 8 bases outside the gene matches. The CDR3 sequence is 16 residues long. CDR3: CATKGGLSANTGELFF. In nucleotides, the CDR3 is TGTGCCACCAAGGGAGGGTTATCAGCGAACACCGGGGAGCTGTTTTTT.

This clone was observed at least ten times. This chain uses TRBV5-4 with TRBJ1-4; 7 bases align to TRBD1. Looked up from germline, CDR1 is SGHNT and CDR2 is YYREEE (reference sequence). The CDR3 loop spans 14 amino acids. V gave up 4 bases and J gave up 7 bases; unmatched junction bases: 7. The CDR3 spells CASSIRGSREKLFF. The CDR3 region has the DNA TGTGCCAGCAGCATCAGGGGGAGTCGTGAAAAACTGTTTTTT. The entire variable domain, with the rest obtained from reference TRBV5-4 and TRBJ1-4, is as follows: ETGVTQSPTHLIKTRGQQVTLRCSSQSGHNTVSWYQQALGQGPQFIFQYYREEENGRGNFPPRFSGLQFPNYSSELNVNALELDDSALYLCASSIRGSREKLFFGSGTQLSVL.

The chain carries TRBV2 and TRBJ2-7; 8 nucleotides agree with TRBD1. This CDR3 is 15 amino acids long. Germline CDR1 reads SNHLY; CDR2 reads FYNNEI. With 7 bases clipped from V and 0 bases from J, the junction kept 8 bases outside the gene matches. CDR3 DNA sequence: TGTGCCAGCAAAGAACAGGGGGATTTCTCCTACGAGCAGTACTTC. Its protein product is CASKEQGDFSYEQYF. The entire variable domain, with the rest obtained from reference TRBV2 and TRBJ2-7, is as follows: EPEVTQTPSHQVTQMGQEVILRCVPISNHLYFYWYRQILGQKVEFLVSFYNNEISEKSEIFDDQFSVERPDGSNFTLKIRSTKLEDSAMYFCASKEQGDFSYEQYFGPGTRLTVT.

This chain uses TRBV19 with TRBJ2-5; D may be TRBD2 (5 bases). V shed 6 bases and J shed 4 bases, with 18 bases lying between them. Germline values: CDR1 LNHDA, CDR2 SQIVND (reference sequence). The CDR3 consists of 15 residues. The CDR3: CASSIPGGHVETQYF. The CDR3 coding sequence is TGTGCCAGTAGCATCCCCGGCGGGCATGTAGAGACCCAGTACTTC.

The chain is built from TRBV11-1 and TRBJ1-1; 8 positions match TRBD1. This CDR3 contains 15 residues. J was trimmed by 1 base and V by 5 bases; bases with no gene match: 6. The germline V gene has CDR1 SGHAT and CDR2 FQDESV (reference sequence). CDR3 loop: CASSNIGTGNTEAFF. CDR3 nucleotides: TGTGCCAGCAGCAACATTGGGACAGGGAACACTGAAGCTTTCTTT.

The rearrangement joins TRBV5-1 to TRBJ2-5; D uncertain. Germline V lookup: CDR1 SGHRS, CDR2 YFSETQ. The CDR3 has 13 amino acids. V was clipped by 0 bases and J by 3 bases, with 6 bases between them. The DNA for the CDR3 is TGCGCCAGCAGCTTGGGACACAAAGAGACCCAGTACTTC. Encoded protein: CASSLGHKETQYF.

This sequence joins TRBV30 and TRBJ1-5; possible D gene TRBD1, 6 bases. Trimming took off 6 bases at V and 9 bases at J, with 15 bases between the two ends. From germline, CDR1 is GTSNPN and CDR2 SVGIG (reference sequence). CDR3 size: 12 residues. The CDR3 reads CACYRENGPQHF. Written as DNA, the CDR3 is TGTGCCTGTTACAGGGAGAATGGGCCCCAGCATTTT. The entire variable domain, with the rest obtained from reference TRBV30 and TRBJ1-5, is as follows: SQTIHQWPATLVQPVGSPLSLECTVEGTSNPNLYWYRQAAGRGLQLLFYSVGIGQISSEVPQNLSASRPQDRQFILSSKKLLLSDSGFYLCACYRENGPQHFGDGTRLSIL.